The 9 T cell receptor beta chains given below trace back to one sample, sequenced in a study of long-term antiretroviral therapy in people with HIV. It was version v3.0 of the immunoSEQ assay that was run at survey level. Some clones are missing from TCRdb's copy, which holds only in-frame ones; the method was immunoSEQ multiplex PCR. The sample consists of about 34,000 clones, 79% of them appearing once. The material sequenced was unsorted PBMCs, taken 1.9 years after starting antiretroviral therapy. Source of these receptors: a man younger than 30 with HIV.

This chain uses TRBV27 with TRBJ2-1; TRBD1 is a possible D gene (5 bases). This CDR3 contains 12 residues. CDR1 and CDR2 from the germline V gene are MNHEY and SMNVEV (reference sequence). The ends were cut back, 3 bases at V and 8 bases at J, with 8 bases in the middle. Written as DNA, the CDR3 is TGTGCCAGCAGTTTTGGGGCAGATGAGCAGTTCTTC. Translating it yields CASSFGADEQFF.

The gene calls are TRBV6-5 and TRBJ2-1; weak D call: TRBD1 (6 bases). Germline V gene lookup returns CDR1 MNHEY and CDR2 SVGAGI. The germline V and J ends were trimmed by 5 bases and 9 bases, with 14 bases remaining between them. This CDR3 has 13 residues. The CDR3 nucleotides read TGTGCCAGCAGTATGACAGGTCTTGGTGAGCAGTTCTTC. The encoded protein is CASSMTGLGEQFF.

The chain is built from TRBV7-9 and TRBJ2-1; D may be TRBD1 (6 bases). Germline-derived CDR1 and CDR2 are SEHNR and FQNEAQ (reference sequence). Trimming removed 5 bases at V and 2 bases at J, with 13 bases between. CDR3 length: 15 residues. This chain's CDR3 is CASSRGQFPYNEQFF. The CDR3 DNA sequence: TGTGCCAGCAGCAGAGGACAGTTCCCCTACAATGAGCAGTTCTTC. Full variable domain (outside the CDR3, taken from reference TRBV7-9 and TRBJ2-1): DTGVSQNPRHKITKRGQNVTFRCDPISEHNRLYWYRQTLGQGPEFLTYFQNEAQLEKSRLLSDRFSAERPKGSFSTLEIQRTEQGDSAMYLCASSRGQFPYNEQFFGPGTRLTVL.

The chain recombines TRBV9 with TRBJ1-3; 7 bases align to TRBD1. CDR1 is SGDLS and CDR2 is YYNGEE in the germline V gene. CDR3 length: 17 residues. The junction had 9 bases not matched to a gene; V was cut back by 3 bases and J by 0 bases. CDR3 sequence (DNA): TGTGCCAGCAGCGGAACTATCAGGGGGTCCTCTGGAAACACCATATATTTT. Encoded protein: CASSGTIRGSSGNTIYF.

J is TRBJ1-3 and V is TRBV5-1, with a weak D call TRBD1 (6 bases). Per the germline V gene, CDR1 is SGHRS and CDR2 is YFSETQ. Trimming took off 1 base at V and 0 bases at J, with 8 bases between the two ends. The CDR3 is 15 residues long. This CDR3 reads CASSLSGDSGNTIYF. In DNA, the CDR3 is TGCGCCAGCAGCTTGTCAGGGGACTCTGGAAACACCATATATTTT.

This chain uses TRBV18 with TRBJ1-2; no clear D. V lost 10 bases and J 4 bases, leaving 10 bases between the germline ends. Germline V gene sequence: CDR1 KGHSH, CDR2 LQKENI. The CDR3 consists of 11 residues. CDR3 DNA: TGTGCCACTCTGGCAGCCTATGGCTACACCTTC. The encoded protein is CATLAAYGYTF.

The CDR3 DNA sequence: TGCGCCAGCAGCCAAGAGAAGGCGGACCACACAGATACGCAGTATTTT. Protein: CASSQEKADHTDTQYF. The chain couples TRBV4-1 to TRBJ2-3; no firm D call. The germline CDR1 and CDR2 sequences are MGHRA and YSYEKL. The CDR3 contains 16 residues. Trimming took off 0 bases at V and 2 bases at J, with 12 bases between the two ends.

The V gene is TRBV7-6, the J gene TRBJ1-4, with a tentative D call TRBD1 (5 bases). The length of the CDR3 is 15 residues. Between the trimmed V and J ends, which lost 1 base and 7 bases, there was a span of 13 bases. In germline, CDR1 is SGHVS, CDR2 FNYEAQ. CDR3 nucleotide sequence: TGTGCCAGCAGCTTAGACGGGACTTCGAGTGAAAAACTGTTTTTT. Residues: CASSLDGTSSEKLFF.

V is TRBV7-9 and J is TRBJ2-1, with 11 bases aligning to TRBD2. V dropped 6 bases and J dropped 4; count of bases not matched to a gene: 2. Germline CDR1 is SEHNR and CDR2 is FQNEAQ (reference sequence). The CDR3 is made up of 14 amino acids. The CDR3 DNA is TGTGCCAGCAGTGGGACTAGCGGTTACAATGAGCAGTTCTTC. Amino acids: CASSGTSGYNEQFF.